This is a list of T cell receptor beta chains from one sample in a study of T cell changes during pregnancy in multiple sclerosis. Sequencing was performed with immunoSEQ multiplex PCR; in TCRdb, only in-frame clones are kept and a portion is missing. Among about 35,000 clones, approximately 90% were seen once, and the ten largest hold roughly 3.5%. Sequenced here: CD8+ T cells from peripheral blood mononuclear cells, sampled in the third trimester of pregnancy. These receptors came from a female donor with multiple sclerosis, enrolled in a pregnancy study. CDR3s include the opening cysteine and the closing phenylalanine or tryptophan. D genes are given only for firm matches. The size field is filled for only some rows; it gives once, few, many or a size class.

-	TRBV5-1	TRBJ2-3	-	CASSSPLGGPTDTQYF	TGCGCCAGCAGCTCTCCTTTGGGGGGGCCCACAGATACGCAGTATTTT
-	TRBV12-2	TRBJ2-7	-	CASRSGHRSSYEQYF	TGTGCAAGTCGCTCCGGACATAGGAGCTCCTACGAGCAGTACTTC
TRBD1	TRBV5-4	TRBJ1-6	once	CASSAGTGAGYNSPLHF	TGTGCCAGCAGTGCCGGGACAGGGGCCGGCTATAATTCACCCCTCCACTTT
-	TRBV5-6	TRBJ1-5	few	CASSSGGQPQHF	TGTGCCAGCAGCTCCGGGGGTCAGCCCCAGCATTTT
TRBD2	TRBV6-4	TRBJ2-3	medium-sized	CASSEGGGPTDTQYF	TGTGCCAGCAGTGAGGGCGGGGGGCCCACAGATACGCAGTATTTT
TRBD1	TRBV6-4	TRBJ1-2	-	CASSQTGAYGYTF	TGTGCCAGCTCCCAGACAGGGGCCTATGGCTACACCTTC
-	TRBV7-8	TRBJ2-2	-	CASSFTASRGGDTGELFF	TGTGCCAGCAGCTTTACGGCATCCAGGGGAGGGGACACCGGGGAGCTGTTTTTT
-	TRBV27	TRBJ2-2	-	CASSLGTNTGELFF	TGTGCCAGCAGTTTGGGGACAAACACCGGGGAGCTGTTTTTT
-	TRBV19	TRBJ2-2	-	CASVGYRDGTGELFF	TGTGCCTCAGTAGGCTACAGGGACGGCACCGGGGAGCTGTTTTTT
-	TRBV5-4	TRBJ2-1	-	CASSSGGVNEQFF	TGTGCCAGCAGCAGTGGCGGGGTCAATGAGCAGTTCTTC
-	TRBV2	TRBJ2-7	-	CASSENPYLNEQYF	TGTGCCAGCAGTGAAAACCCCTACTTGAACGAGCAGTACTTC
-	TRBV7-6	TRBJ2-5	-	CASSSRTVQETQYF	TGTGCCAGCAGCTCACGGACAGTTCAAGAGACCCAGTACTTC
TRBD1	TRBV30	TRBJ2-2	-	CAGTGGPGELFF	TGTGCTGGAACAGGGGGGCCCGGGGAGCTGTTTTTT
TRBD2	TRBV5-4	TRBJ2-7	-	CASSSREGAIYEQYF	TGTGCCAGCAGCTCCAGGGAGGGAGCAATCTACGAGCAGTACTTC
TRBD2	TRBV4-3	TRBJ2-3	-	CASSQSLIAGGPDTQYF	TGCGCCAGCAGCCAAAGTTTGATCGCGGGGGGACCAGATACGCAGTATTTT
-	TRBV27	TRBJ2-5	-	CASSPTTVPQYQETQYF	TGTGCCAGCAGTCCGACCACGGTTCCACAGTACCAAGAGACCCAGTACTTC
TRBD1	TRBV7-8	TRBJ1-1	-	CASSLAKGGHTEAFF	TGTGCCAGCAGCTTAGCGAAAGGGGGCCACACTGAAGCTTTCTTT
-	TRBV15	TRBJ2-6	once	CATSIPGEVSSAGANVLTF	TGTGCCACCAGCATCCCTGGGGAGGTCTCGTCAGCTGGGGCCAACGTCCTGACTTTC
-	TRBV9	TRBJ2-3	-	CASSVEVRGPTDTQYF	TGTGCCAGCAGCGTAGAGGTGCGGGGGCCCACAGATACGCAGTATTTT
TRBD1	TRBV19	TRBJ1-5	-	CASSPGTGINQPQHF	TGTGCCAGTAGTCCCGGGACAGGGATTAATCAGCCCCAGCATTTT
-	TRBV4-3	TRBJ1-5	-	CASSQDHGGVLGNQPQHF	TGCGCCAGCAGCCAAGACCATGGGGGGGTTCTGGGCAATCAGCCCCAGCATTTT
TRBD2	TRBV6-4	TRBJ2-1	many	CASSETAGGNNEQFF	TGTGCCAGCAGTGAGACAGCGGGGGGGAACAATGAGCAGTTCTTC
-	TRBV13	TRBJ2-5	once	CASSSQQGQETQYF	TGTGCCAGCAGCTCGCAGCAGGGCCAAGAGACCCAGTACTTC
-	TRBV19	TRBJ1-4	-	CASTNGRANEKLFF	TGTGCCAGTACTAATGGGCGGGCAAATGAAAAACTGTTTTTT
TRBD1	TRBV18	TRBJ2-1	-	CASSLSGTEINNEQFF	TGTGCCAGCTCCCTTTCCGGGACAGAGATAAACAATGAGCAGTTCTTC
TRBD1	TRBV7-9	TRBJ1-1	-	CASSLTDRGAFF	TGTGCCAGCAGCTTAACGGACAGGGGGGCTTTCTTT
-	TRBV7-2	TRBJ2-2	-	CASSFEPAGELFF	TGTGCCAGCAGCTTCGAGCCGGCCGGGGAGCTGTTTTTT